This T cell receptor (beta chain) was captured in a study of cytomegalovirus exposure and HLA in healthy donors. Germline CDR1 MNHNS, CDR2 SASEGT. This CDR3 has 18 amino acids. After removal of 2 bases from V and 3 bases from J, the junction contained 10 bases not matched to a gene. Donors showed nominal health when sampled, although they likely had unrecorded immune exposures. Both 60 Vbeta primers and 13 Jbeta primers went into the PCR. Data came from immunoSEQ multiplex PCR; TCRdb stores just in-frame clones and leaves some out. The repertoire holds roughly 150,000 clones, approximately 79% seen once, with 0.5% to 0.85% in the top ten.

The sequence came from a male donor in good health and CMV-seronegative. The sample comprised PBMCs. This chain uses TRBV6-1 with TRBJ1-2; TRBD1 matches 12 bases. DNA for the CDR3: TGTGCCAGCAGTGAAATCATGGGACAGGGGGCGATTGACTATGGCTACACCTTC. Its translation: CASSEIMGQGAIDYGYTF.